This T cell receptor beta chain emerged from a study of T cell responses to AZD1222 COVID-19 vaccine. Profiled with immunoSEQ multiplex PCR; TCRdb holds only in-frame clones, not every one. Of 100,000 to 140,000 clones listed, 90% to 95% are singletons. Regarding the study as a whole: White British ancestry dominated among donors, who included more females, and clonal diversity was possibly underestimated. No repertoire was sampled before or during the peak T cell response, only after it. At study baseline, merely more than 5 AZD1222 recipients were seropositive. Dominant at 160-218 and 743-854, vaccine-associated CD4 TCRs also spanned spike.

Notes on this clone: What it recognizes is unknown.

Trimming stripped 5 bases from V and 0 bases from J, with 10 bases between. Germline V gives CDR1 LNHDA, CDR2 SQIVND (reference sequence). CDR3 length equals 14 residues. Sequenced here: peripheral blood, sampled on day 0 of AZD1222 vaccination. This TCR came from an adult in good health. The chain carries TRBV19 and TRBJ1-2; possible D gene TRBD1, 5 bases. CDR3 loop: CASSPTVSNYGYTF. CDR3 sequence (DNA): TGTGCCAGTAGTCCGACAGTCTCTAACTATGGCTACACCTTC. Full variable domain (outside the CDR3, taken from reference TRBV19 and TRBJ1-2): DGGITQSPKYLFRKEGQNVTLSCEQNLNHDAMYWYRQDPGQGLRLIYYSQIVNDFQKGDIAEGYSVSREKKESFPLTVTSAQKNPTAFYLCASSPTVSNYGYTFGSGTRLTVV.